Presented here are 9 T cell receptor beta chains from one specimen sequenced in a study of technical replicates of blood from several donors. Method: immunoSEQ multiplex PCR; TCRdb's copy keeps in-frame clones and lacks some. This table has around 67,000 clones, roughly 92% appearing once. Sequenced: T cells isolated from PBMCs. Receptors were obtained from a human donor in good health.

The J gene is TRBJ2-7, the V gene TRBV11-3; TRBD1 is a possible D gene (5 bases). V was shortened by 4 bases and J by 2 bases, with 15 bases between the two germline ends. CDR3 length equals 15 residues. The V gene's germline CDR1 is SGHNT and CDR2 YENEEA. The CDR3, as DNA: TGTGCCAGCAGCTCCATGACAGATACTCCCTACGAGCAGTACTTC. Translation gives CASSSMTDTPYEQYF.

This clone was detected only once. This chain connects TRBV7-3 to TRBJ2-1; 8 positions agree with TRBD2. Germline V gene sequence: CDR1 SGHTA, CDR2 FQGTGA. This CDR3 has 13 residues. J was trimmed by 6 bases and V by 5 bases; bases with no gene match: 3. CDR3: CASSVTSGNEQFF. CDR3 nucleotide sequence: TGTGCCAGCAGCGTTACTAGCGGCAATGAGCAGTTCTTC.

The CDR3 loop is CASSSRQALNEQFF. The CDR3 DNA reads as TGTGCCAGCAGCTCTAGACAGGCTCTCAATGAGCAGTTCTTC. J is TRBJ2-1 and V is TRBV7-8; D possibly corresponds to TRBD1 (6 bases). With 4 bases removed from V and 6 bases from J, the gap between germline ends came to 13 bases. This CDR3 region has 14 residues. Germline CDR1 and CDR2: SGHVS and FQNEAQ.

To note about this clone: Mismatch with germline at one junction end may stem from a read error. This chain links TRBV7-7 with TRBJ2-1, with D uncertain. The CDR3 has 13 residues. Germline CDR1 reads SSHAT; CDR2 reads FNYEAQ (reference sequence). This CDR3 reads CASSLDSYNEQFF. DNA of the CDR3: TGTGCTAGCAGCTTAGATTCGTACAATGAGCAGTTCTTC.

The rearrangement joins TRBV27 to TRBJ2-7, with D possibly matching TRBD2 (5 bases). Germline V CDR1 and CDR2: MNHEY, SMNVEV (reference sequence). V lost 4 bases to trimming and J lost 6 bases, with 13 bases between them. The CDR3 sequence is 13 residues long. The CDR3 DNA reads as TGTGCCAGCAGTTCTAGAGCCGCGGGCGAGCAGTACTTC. Translating gives CASSSRAAGEQYF.

V and J are TRBV19 and TRBJ2-5; 7 bases are a match to TRBD1. This CDR3 has 14 amino acids. Germline V lookup: CDR1 LNHDA, CDR2 SQIVND (reference sequence). With 2 bases clipped from V and 4 bases from J, the junction kept 4 bases outside the gene matches. The CDR3 protein is CASSIKAGGETQYF. The CDR3 region has the DNA TGTGCCAGTAGTATAAAGGCAGGGGGAGAGACCCAGTACTTC.

The chain is built from TRBV28 and TRBJ1-5; tentative D call: TRBD1 (6 bases). This CDR3 is 17 amino acids long. The V end lost 6 bases, the J end lost 1 base, and 19 bases lay between the germline ends. CDR1 and CDR2 from the germline V gene are MDHEN and SYDVKM. This chain's CDR3 is CASSHTGTRSSNQPQHF. The CDR3 coding sequence is TGTGCCAGCAGCCATACCGGGACACGGTCCAGCAATCAGCCCCAGCATTTT.

The chain links TRBV20-1 to TRBJ1-3; D remains unclear. Germline V CDR1 and CDR2: DFQATT, SNEGSKA (reference sequence). CDR3 length: 11 residues. Trimming took off 3 bases at V and 8 bases at J, with 8 bases between the two ends. The CDR3 DNA is TGCAGTGCTAGCCGGCAGGACACCATATATTTT. This gives the protein CSASRQDTIYF.

The genes are TRBV4-1 and TRBJ2-2; D ambiguous. Germline CDR1 and CDR2: MGHRA and YSYEKL. This CDR3 has 15 amino acids. V lost 1 base and J lost 7, with 13 bases in between. CDR3 amino acids: CASSQVEEMIGELFF. The CDR3 DNA follows: TGCGCCAGCAGCCAAGTTGAGGAGATGATCGGGGAGCTGTTTTTT.